This is a list of T cell receptor beta chains from one sample in a study of shared clonotypes between healthy human individuals. Measured with immunoSEQ multiplex PCR; TCRdb has only the in-frame clones, and not every one. The data hold hundreds of thousands of clones, with 60% to 80% observed a single time. What was sequenced was memory CD4+ T cells sorted from blood. These receptors all come from a woman in her 30s in good health. The CDR3 runs from the conserved cysteine through the conserved F or W. The D gene is left open where the match is weak. Size is stated for part of the rows, as once, few or many counts, or as a class when the clone is expanded.

J gene: TRBJ2-7; clone size: few; D gene: TRBD2; V gene: TRBV27; CDR3 DNA: TGTGCCAGCAGATTCCAGCTAGCGGGAGGAGGGGGTCTATACGAGCAGTACTTC; CDR3 protein: CASRFQLAGGGGLYEQYF
J gene: TRBJ2-7; clone size: few; D gene: TRBD2; V gene: TRBV7-8; CDR3 DNA: TGTGCCAGCAGCCTGAGTAGCGGGATAGGCTACGAGCAGTACTTC; CDR3 protein: CASSLSSGIGYEQYF
J gene: TRBJ1-4; clone size: .; D gene: .; V gene: TRBV2; CDR3 DNA: TGTGCCAGCAGGTCTCGGACGGCCACTAATGAAAAACTGTTTTTT; CDR3 protein: CASRSRTATNEKLFF
J gene: TRBJ2-1; clone size: few; D gene: TRBD2; V gene: TRBV6-4; CDR3 DNA: TGTGCCAGCAGTGACTCAGCTAGCGGGGGGGTAAATGAGCAGTTCTTC; CDR3 protein: CASSDSASGGVNEQFF
J gene: TRBJ2-7; clone size: .; D gene: .; V gene: TRBV25-1; CDR3 DNA: TGTGCCAGCAGTCGGGTATCATACGAGCAGTACTTC; CDR3 protein: CASSRVSYEQYF
J gene: TRBJ1-1; clone size: few; D gene: .; V gene: TRBV4-2; CDR3 DNA: TGTGCCAGCAGCCAAGGTCTCAGGGTGCAAAACACTGAAGCTTTCTTT; CDR3 protein: CASSQGLRVQNTEAFF
J gene: TRBJ2-2; clone size: .; D gene: TRBD2; V gene: TRBV10-2; CDR3 DNA: TGCGCCAGCAGTGAACCTCTCGCGGGAGAGAACACCGGGGAGCTGTTTTTT; CDR3 protein: CASSEPLAGENTGELFF
J gene: TRBJ2-7; clone size: .; D gene: TRBD2; V gene: TRBV7-8; CDR3 DNA: TGTGCCAGCAGCTTAACTGGCGGGAGTGTCTACGAGCAGTACTTC; CDR3 protein: CASSLTGGSVYEQYF
J gene: TRBJ2-1; clone size: .; D gene: TRBD2; V gene: TRBV4-1; CDR3 DNA: TGCGCCATTTCACGCTCTGGACTAGCTGGTGAGCAGTTCTTC; CDR3 protein: CAISRSGLAGEQFF
J gene: TRBJ2-1; clone size: .; D gene: TRBD2; V gene: TRBV6-5; CDR3 DNA: TGTGCCAGCAGTTCCGGGACTAGCTCCTTCGATGAGCAGTTCTTC; CDR3 protein: CASSSGTSSFDEQFF
J gene: TRBJ2-3; clone size: .; D gene: .; V gene: TRBV29-1; CDR3 DNA: TGCAGCGTTGAAGACGGAAAGGCCGAAAGCACAGATACGCAGTATTTT; CDR3 protein: CSVEDGKAESTDTQYF
J gene: TRBJ2-1; clone size: .; D gene: .; V gene: TRBV5-1; CDR3 DNA: TGCGCCAGCAGCTCTGGGCAAACATACAATGAGCAGTTCTTC; CDR3 protein: CASSSGQTYNEQFF
J gene: TRBJ2-1; clone size: .; D gene: TRBD2; V gene: TRBV6-4; CDR3 DNA: TGTGCCAGCAGTTCCGGGACTAGCGACTACAATGAGCAGTTCTTC; CDR3 protein: CASSSGTSDYNEQFF
J gene: TRBJ2-1; clone size: .; D gene: .; V gene: TRBV19; CDR3 DNA: TGTGCCAGTACCACTGGACGGGCCAACAATGAGCAGTTCTTC; CDR3 protein: CASTTGRANNEQFF
J gene: TRBJ2-1; clone size: once; D gene: .; V gene: TRBV5-5; CDR3 DNA: TGTGCCAGCAGCTTGGCTTATTTCCCCGCGTTTGAGGAGCAGTTCTTC; CDR3 protein: CASSLAYFPAFEEQFF
J gene: TRBJ1-2; clone size: .; D gene: .; V gene: TRBV6-5; CDR3 DNA: TGTGCCAGCAGTGGGGGGTCCCGTTACTATGGCTACACCTTC; CDR3 protein: CASSGGSRYYGYTF
J gene: TRBJ2-2; clone size: .; D gene: TRBD1; V gene: TRBV2; CDR3 DNA: TGTGCCAGCAGTAGACAGGGGAAGAACACCGGGGAGCTGTTTTTT; CDR3 protein: CASSRQGKNTGELFF
J gene: TRBJ1-4; clone size: .; D gene: .; V gene: TRBV15; CDR3 DNA: TGTGCCACCAGCGGAGTACTTGGGGGCAATGAAAAACTGTTTTTT; CDR3 protein: CATSGVLGGNEKLFF
J gene: TRBJ1-1; clone size: .; D gene: .; V gene: TRBV27; CDR3 DNA: TGTGCCAGCAGTTTATGGGGTATCATGAACACTGAAGCTTTCTTT; CDR3 protein: CASSLWGIMNTEAFF
J gene: TRBJ2-5; clone size: once; D gene: TRBD1; V gene: TRBV5-1; CDR3 DNA: TGCGCCAGCAGCTTGGGCACAGGGGCGGGTCAAGAGACCCAGTACTTC; CDR3 protein: CASSLGTGAGQETQYF
J gene: TRBJ2-3; clone size: .; D gene: TRBD2; V gene: TRBV27; CDR3 DNA: TGTGCCAGCAGTTTACCTTATGACTTAGGGACTAGCGGGTTAATCACCACAGATACGCAGTATTTT; CDR3 protein: CASSLPYDLGTSGLITTDTQYF
J gene: TRBJ1-2; clone size: few; D gene: .; V gene: TRBV7-8; CDR3 DNA: TGTGCCAGCAGCTTAGTTCTAAACGCGGGGGACGGTGTTCGCTATGGCTACACCTTC; CDR3 protein: CASSLVLNAGDGVRYGYTF
J gene: TRBJ1-1; clone size: .; D gene: TRBD1; V gene: TRBV27; CDR3 DNA: TGTGCCAGCAGTTCACCAGGGGGCGCGATCACTGAAGCTTTCTTT; CDR3 protein: CASSSPGGAITEAFF
J gene: TRBJ1-1; clone size: .; D gene: .; V gene: TRBV20-1; CDR3 DNA: TGCAGTGCTACACGGAGCGAAGCTTTCTTT; CDR3 protein: CSATRSEAFF
J gene: TRBJ2-3; clone size: .; D gene: .; V gene: TRBV4-2; CDR3 DNA: TGTGCCAGCAGCCAAGAGACTTGGGTCACAGATACGCAGTATTTT; CDR3 protein: CASSQETWVTDTQYF
J gene: TRBJ2-6; clone size: .; D gene: .; V gene: TRBV5-1; CDR3 DNA: TGCGCCAGCAGCCCGGGGGCCTCTGGGGCCAACGTCCTGACTTTC; CDR3 protein: CASSPGASGANVLTF
J gene: TRBJ1-2; clone size: .; D gene: TRBD1; V gene: TRBV11-2; CDR3 DNA: TGTGCCAGCAGCACTCGGACAGGGGGCGGCTATGGCTACACCTTC; CDR3 protein: CASSTRTGGGYGYTF
J gene: TRBJ1-6; clone size: .; D gene: .; V gene: TRBV5-1; CDR3 DNA: TGCGCCAGCAGGAGACAGGAGGGGAATTCACCCCTCCACTTT; CDR3 protein: CASRRQEGNSPLHF
J gene: TRBJ2-7; clone size: few; D gene: TRBD1; V gene: TRBV5-8; CDR3 DNA: TGTGCCAGCAGCGGACCCAAACCGGGACAGGGGGCATACGAGCAGTACTTC; CDR3 protein: CASSGPKPGQGAYEQYF
J gene: TRBJ1-2; clone size: .; D gene: .; V gene: TRBV29-1; CDR3 DNA: TGCAGCGTTCCAAAGTGGAGGTTGAGGAACTATGGCTACACCTTC; CDR3 protein: CSVPKWRLRNYGYTF
J gene: TRBJ2-7; clone size: few; D gene: .; V gene: TRBV11-2; CDR3 DNA: TGTGCCAGCAGCGGGACAGCGGGAGCGTTCTGGTCCGAGCAGTACTTC; CDR3 protein: CASSGTAGAFWSEQYF
J gene: TRBJ2-5; clone size: .; D gene: TRBD2; V gene: TRBV29-1; CDR3 DNA: TGCAGCGGGACTAGCGGGAGTGTAGAGACCCAGTACTTC; CDR3 protein: CSGTSGSVETQYF
J gene: TRBJ2-3; clone size: .; D gene: .; V gene: TRBV4-1; CDR3 DNA: TGCGCCAGCAGCCAAGGTCCAGGGGATAGCACAGATACGCAGTATTTT; CDR3 protein: CASSQGPGDSTDTQYF
J gene: TRBJ2-5; clone size: .; D gene: .; V gene: TRBV6-1; CDR3 DNA: TGTGCCAGCAGTGAAGCCCCCAGGGGAGAGACCCAGTACTTC; CDR3 protein: CASSEAPRGETQYF
J gene: TRBJ2-5; clone size: few; D gene: TRBD1; V gene: TRBV29-1; CDR3 DNA: TGCAGCGTTGCCCGACAGGGAGCGACCCAGTACTTC; CDR3 protein: CSVARQGATQYF
J gene: TRBJ1-2; clone size: .; D gene: TRBD1; V gene: TRBV28; CDR3 DNA: TGTGCCAGCGCTTCCGGGACAGGGTATGGCTACACCTTC; CDR3 protein: CASASGTGYGYTF
J gene: TRBJ1-2; clone size: .; D gene: .; V gene: TRBV6-1; CDR3 DNA: TGTGCCAGCAGTCAAGGACAGACCAGGGGCTATGGCTACACCTTC; CDR3 protein: CASSQGQTRGYGYTF
J gene: TRBJ2-3; clone size: once; D gene: .; V gene: TRBV5-1; CDR3 DNA: TGCGCCAGCACGCGGGGAGCCACAGATACGCAGTATTTT; CDR3 protein: CASTRGATDTQYF
J gene: TRBJ1-1; clone size: .; D gene: .; V gene: TRBV18; CDR3 DNA: TGTGCCAGCTCAGCAGGGAGCGGCACTGAAGCTTTCTTT; CDR3 protein: CASSAGSGTEAFF
J gene: TRBJ2-7; clone size: few; D gene: TRBD2; V gene: TRBV4-2; CDR3 DNA: TGTGCCAGCAGCCAAGATGGCGGGAGCGGCTACGAGCAGTACTTC; CDR3 protein: CASSQDGGSGYEQYF
J gene: TRBJ2-6; clone size: .; D gene: .; V gene: TRBV18; CDR3 DNA: TGTGCCAGCTCACCCGACCTGACTGGGGCCAACGTCCTGACTTTC; CDR3 protein: CASSPDLTGANVLTF
J gene: TRBJ1-4; clone size: once; D gene: .; V gene: TRBV7-6; CDR3 DNA: TGTGCCAGCAGCCTTATACTGGGTGAAAAACTGTTTTTT; CDR3 protein: CASSLILGEKLFF
J gene: TRBJ1-1; clone size: few; D gene: TRBD1; V gene: TRBV6-1; CDR3 DNA: TGTGCCAGCAACCGACAGGGGGCAAGAGCTGAAGCTTTCTTT; CDR3 protein: CASNRQGARAEAFF
J gene: TRBJ2-7; clone size: .; D gene: .; V gene: TRBV18; CDR3 DNA: TGTGCCAGCTCACCTTGGACTGCGACATCCTACGAGCAGTACTTC; CDR3 protein: CASSPWTATSYEQYF
J gene: TRBJ2-1; clone size: once; D gene: .; V gene: TRBV29-1; CDR3 DNA: TGCAGCGCCCGGGCCCCGGAGTGGAAGCAGTTCTTC; CDR3 protein: CSARAPEWKQFF
J gene: TRBJ1-1; clone size: .; D gene: .; V gene: TRBV9; CDR3 DNA: TGTGCCAGCAGGGAACCAAAGATGAACACTGAAGCTTTCTTT; CDR3 protein: CASREPKMNTEAFF
J gene: TRBJ2-7; clone size: .; D gene: .; V gene: TRBV2; CDR3 DNA: TGTGCCGTTCAAGGCGCCTACGAGCAGTACTTC; CDR3 protein: CAVQGAYEQYF
J gene: TRBJ2-2; clone size: .; D gene: .; V gene: TRBV2; CDR3 DNA: TGTGCCAGCGGCAGACGGCGGCTGGACACCGGGGAGCTGTTTTTT; CDR3 protein: CASGRRRLDTGELFF
J gene: TRBJ1-2; clone size: many; D gene: .; V gene: TRBV5-1; CDR3 DNA: TGCGCCAGCCGGGGGTCTTTCGAGGCATCTGGCTACACCTTC; CDR3 protein: CASRGSFEASGYTF
J gene: TRBJ2-7; clone size: .; D gene: TRBD2; V gene: TRBV5-1; CDR3 DNA: TGCGCCAGCAGCTTCGGGACTAGCGGGAACGAGCAGTACTTC; CDR3 protein: CASSFGTSGNEQYF
J gene: TRBJ1-1; clone size: once; D gene: TRBD1; V gene: TRBV30; CDR3 DNA: TGTGCCTGGGGGACAGGACTGAACACTGAAGCTTTCTTT; CDR3 protein: CAWGTGLNTEAFF
J gene: TRBJ2-7; clone size: .; D gene: TRBD1; V gene: TRBV6-1; CDR3 DNA: TGTGCCAGCAGTGGGACAGGACATAGTTTCGAGCAGTACTTC; CDR3 protein: CASSGTGHSFEQYF
J gene: TRBJ2-7; clone size: few; D gene: .; V gene: TRBV30; CDR3 DNA: TGTGCCTGGGGGGGCACCGTTACCTACGAGCAGTACTTC; CDR3 protein: CAWGGTVTYEQYF
J gene: TRBJ1-5; clone size: .; D gene: .; V gene: TRBV6-1; CDR3 DNA: TGTGCCAGCGCCCGCCACAGGGTTACCAATCAGCCCCAGCATTTT; CDR3 protein: CASARHRVTNQPQHF
J gene: TRBJ2-6; clone size: .; D gene: .; V gene: TRBV9; CDR3 DNA: TGTGCCAGCAGCGCGCAGTTCTCGGGGGCCAACGTCCTGACTTTC; CDR3 protein: CASSAQFSGANVLTF
J gene: TRBJ1-2; clone size: many; D gene: TRBD1; V gene: TRBV2; CDR3 DNA: TGTGCCAGCAGCTATCCGGGACAGGGTAGAGGCTACACCTTC; CDR3 protein: CASSYPGQGRGYTF
J gene: TRBJ2-2; clone size: .; D gene: .; V gene: TRBV11-2; CDR3 DNA: TGTGCCAGCAGCTTGCAGGGTGGCACCGGGGAGCTGTTTTTT; CDR3 protein: CASSLQGGTGELFF